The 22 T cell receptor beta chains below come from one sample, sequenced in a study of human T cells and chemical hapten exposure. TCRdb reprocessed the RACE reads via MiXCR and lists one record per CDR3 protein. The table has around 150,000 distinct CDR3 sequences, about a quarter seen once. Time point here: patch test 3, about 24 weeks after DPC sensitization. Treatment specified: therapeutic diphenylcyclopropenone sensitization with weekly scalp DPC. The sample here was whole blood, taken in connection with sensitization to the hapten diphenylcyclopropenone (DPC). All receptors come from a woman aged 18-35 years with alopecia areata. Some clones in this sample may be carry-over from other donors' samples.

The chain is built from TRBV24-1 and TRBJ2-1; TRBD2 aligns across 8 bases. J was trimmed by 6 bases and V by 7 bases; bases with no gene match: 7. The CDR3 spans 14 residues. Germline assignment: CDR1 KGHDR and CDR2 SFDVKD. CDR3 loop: CATSFGLAVNEQFF. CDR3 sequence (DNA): TGTGCCACCAGCTTCGGACTAGCCGTCAATGAGCAGTTCTTC.

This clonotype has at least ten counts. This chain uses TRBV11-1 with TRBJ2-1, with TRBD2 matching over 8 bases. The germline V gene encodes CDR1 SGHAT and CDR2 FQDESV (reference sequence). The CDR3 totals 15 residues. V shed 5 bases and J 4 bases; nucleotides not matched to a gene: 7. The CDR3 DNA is TGTGCCAGCAGCAAAGATGGACTAGCTTACAATGAGCAGTTCTTC. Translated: CASSKDGLAYNEQFF.

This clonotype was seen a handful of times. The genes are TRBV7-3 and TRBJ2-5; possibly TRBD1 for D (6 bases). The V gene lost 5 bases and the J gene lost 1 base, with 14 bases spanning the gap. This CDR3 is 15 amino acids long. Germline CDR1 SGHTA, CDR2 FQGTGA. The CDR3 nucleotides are TGTGCCAGCAGCCCATCGCGACAGGCCCAAGAGACCCAGTACTTC. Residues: CASSPSRQAQETQYF. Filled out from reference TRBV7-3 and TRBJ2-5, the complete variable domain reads GAGVSQTPSNKVTEKGKYVELRCDPISGHTALYWYRQSLGQGPEFLIYFQGTGAADDSGLPNDRFFAVRPEGSVSTLKIQRTERGDSAVYLCASSPSRQAQETQYFGPGTRLLVL.

CDR3 loop: CASRGQGWYEQYF. In nucleotides, the CDR3 is TGTGCCAGCAGAGGACAGGGGTGGTACGAGCAGTACTTC. J is TRBJ2-7 and V is TRBV6-1, with 9 bases aligning to TRBD1. V dropped 6 bases and J dropped 4; count of bases not matched to a gene: 4. The CDR3 totals 13 residues. The germline V gene has CDR1 MNHNS and CDR2 SASEGT.

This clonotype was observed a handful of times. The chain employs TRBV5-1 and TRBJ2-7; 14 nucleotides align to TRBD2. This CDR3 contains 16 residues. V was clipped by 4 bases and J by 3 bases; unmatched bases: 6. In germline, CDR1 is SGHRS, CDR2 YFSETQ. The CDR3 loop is CASSQGLAGDDYEQYF. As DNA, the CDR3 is TGCGCCAGCAGCCAGGGACTAGCGGGGGATGACTACGAGCAGTACTTC.

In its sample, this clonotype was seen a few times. The CDR3 region is CASSQDRRTVGGGYTF. DNA of the CDR3: TGTGCCAGCAGCCAAGATCGAAGAACTGTTGGTGGTGGCTACACCTTC. The chain employs TRBV14 and TRBJ1-2; D not certain. This CDR3 has 16 residues. Deletions cut 0 bases from V and 7 bases from J, with 18 bases between. Germline CDR1 reads SGHDN; CDR2 reads FVKESK.

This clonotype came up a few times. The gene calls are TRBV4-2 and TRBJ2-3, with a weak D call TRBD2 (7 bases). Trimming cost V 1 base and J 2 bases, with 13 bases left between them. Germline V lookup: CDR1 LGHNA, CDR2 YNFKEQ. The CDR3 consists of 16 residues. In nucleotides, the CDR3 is TGTGCCAGCAGCCAAGGAGGGGGAGGGGTCACAGATACGCAGTATTTT. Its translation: CASSQGGGGVTDTQYF.

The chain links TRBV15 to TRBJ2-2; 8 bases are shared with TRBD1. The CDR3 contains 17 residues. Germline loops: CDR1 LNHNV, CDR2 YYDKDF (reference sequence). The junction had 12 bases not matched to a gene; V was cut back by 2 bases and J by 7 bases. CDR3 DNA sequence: TGTGCCACCAGCAGACCTGCCGGACAGGGAAAGGACGGGGAGCTGTTTTTT. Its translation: CATSRPAGQGKDGELFF. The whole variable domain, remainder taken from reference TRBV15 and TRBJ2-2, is DAMVIQNPRYQVTQFGKPVTLSCSQTLNHNVMYWYQQKSSQAPKLLFHYYDKDFNNEADTPDNFQSRRPNTSFCFLDIRSPGLGDTAMYLCATSRPAGQGKDGELFFGEGSRLTVL.

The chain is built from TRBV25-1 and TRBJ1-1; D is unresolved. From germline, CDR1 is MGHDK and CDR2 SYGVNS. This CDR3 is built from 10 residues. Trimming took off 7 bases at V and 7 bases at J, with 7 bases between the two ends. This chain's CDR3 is CASTIYEAFF. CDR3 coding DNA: TGTGCCAGCACCATATATGAAGCTTTCTTT.

The CDR3 loop is CASRAASGDTGELFF. CDR3 sequence (DNA): TGCGCCAGCAGAGCAGCTTCAGGGGACACCGGGGAGCTGTTTTTT. The chain joins TRBV5-1 to TRBJ2-2, with D possibly TRBD1 on 6 matching bases. Germline values: CDR1 SGHRS, CDR2 YFSETQ. This CDR3 is 15 amino acids long. Trimming pared 5 bases from V and 3 bases from J, leaving 14 bases between.

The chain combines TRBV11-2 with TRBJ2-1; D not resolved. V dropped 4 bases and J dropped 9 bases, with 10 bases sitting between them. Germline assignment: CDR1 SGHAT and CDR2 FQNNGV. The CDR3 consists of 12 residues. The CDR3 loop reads CASSSSGVEQFF. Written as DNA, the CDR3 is TGTGCCAGCAGCTCCAGTGGGGTTGAGCAGTTCTTC.

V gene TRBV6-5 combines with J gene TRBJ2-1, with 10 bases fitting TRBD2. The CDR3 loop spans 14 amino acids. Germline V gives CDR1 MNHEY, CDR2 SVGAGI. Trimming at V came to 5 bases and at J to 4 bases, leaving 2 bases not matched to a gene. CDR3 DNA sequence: TGTGCCAGCAGTGGACTAGCGGTTTACAATGAGCAGTTCTTC. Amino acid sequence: CASSGLAVYNEQFF.

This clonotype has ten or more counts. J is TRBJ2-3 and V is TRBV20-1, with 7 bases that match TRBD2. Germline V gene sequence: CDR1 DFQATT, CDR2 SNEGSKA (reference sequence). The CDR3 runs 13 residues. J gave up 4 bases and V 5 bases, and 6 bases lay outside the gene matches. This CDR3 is CSAEGLIPDTQYF. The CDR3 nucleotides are TGCAGTGCTGAGGGACTAATCCCAGATACGCAGTATTTT.

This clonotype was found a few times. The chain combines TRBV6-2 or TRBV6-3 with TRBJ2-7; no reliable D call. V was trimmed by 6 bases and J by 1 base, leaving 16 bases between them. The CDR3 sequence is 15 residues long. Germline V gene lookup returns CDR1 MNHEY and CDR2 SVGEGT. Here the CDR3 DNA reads TGTGCCAGCAGCCCCCGAGGCGGATTTTCCTACGAGCAGTACTTC. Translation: CASSPRGGFSYEQYF.

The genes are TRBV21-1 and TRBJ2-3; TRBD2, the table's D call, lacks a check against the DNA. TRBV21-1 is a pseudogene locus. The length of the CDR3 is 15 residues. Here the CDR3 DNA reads TGTGCCAGCAGCTTTGGCGGGATGCGAACAGATACGCAGTATTTT. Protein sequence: CASSFGGMRTDTQYF.

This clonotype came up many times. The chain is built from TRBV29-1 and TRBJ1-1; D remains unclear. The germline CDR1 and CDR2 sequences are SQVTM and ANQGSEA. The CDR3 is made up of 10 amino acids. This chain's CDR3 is CSGVDTEAFF. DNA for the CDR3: TGCAGTGGGGTCGACACTGAAGCTTTCTTT.

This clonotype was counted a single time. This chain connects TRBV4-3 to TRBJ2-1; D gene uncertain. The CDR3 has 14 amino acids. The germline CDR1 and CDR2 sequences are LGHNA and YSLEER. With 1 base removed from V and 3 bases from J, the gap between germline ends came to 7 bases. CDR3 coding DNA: TGCGCCAGCAGCCAAGGGCAGAGCTACAATGAGCAGTTCTTC. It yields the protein CASSQGQSYNEQFF.

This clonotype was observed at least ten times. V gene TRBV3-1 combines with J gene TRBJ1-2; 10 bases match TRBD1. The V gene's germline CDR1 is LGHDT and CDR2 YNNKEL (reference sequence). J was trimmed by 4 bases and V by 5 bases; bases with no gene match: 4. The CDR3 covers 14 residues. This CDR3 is CASSSTGGSYGYTF. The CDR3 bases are TGTGCCAGCAGCTCGACAGGGGGCTCCTATGGCTACACCTTC.

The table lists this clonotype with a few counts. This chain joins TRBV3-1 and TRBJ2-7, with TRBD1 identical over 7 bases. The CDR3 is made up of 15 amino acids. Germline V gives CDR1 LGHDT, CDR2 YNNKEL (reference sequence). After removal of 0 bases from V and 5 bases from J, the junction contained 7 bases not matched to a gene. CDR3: CASSQDATGYNEQYF. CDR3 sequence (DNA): TGTGCCAGCAGCCAAGATGCGACAGGGTATAACGAGCAGTACTTC.

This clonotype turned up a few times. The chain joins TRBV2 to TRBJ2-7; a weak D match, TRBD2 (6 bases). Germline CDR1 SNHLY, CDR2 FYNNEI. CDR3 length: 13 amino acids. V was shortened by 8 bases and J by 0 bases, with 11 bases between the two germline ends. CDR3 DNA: TGTGCCAGCGGCCGGGACTTCTCCTACGAGCAGTACTTC. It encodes CASGRDFSYEQYF.

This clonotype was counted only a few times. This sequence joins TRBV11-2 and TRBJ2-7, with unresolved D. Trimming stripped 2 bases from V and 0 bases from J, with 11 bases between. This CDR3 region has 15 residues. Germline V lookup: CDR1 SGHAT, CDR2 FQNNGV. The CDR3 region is CASSLNKGISYEQYF. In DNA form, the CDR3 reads TGTGCCAGCAGCTTAAATAAGGGTATCTCCTACGAGCAGTACTTC. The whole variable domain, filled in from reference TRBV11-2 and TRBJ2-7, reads EAGVAQSPRYKIIEKRQSVAFWCNPISGHATLYWYQQILGQGPKLLIQFQNNGVVDDSQLPKDRFSAERLKGVDSTLKIQPAKLEDSAVYLCASSLNKGISYEQYFGPGTRLTVT.

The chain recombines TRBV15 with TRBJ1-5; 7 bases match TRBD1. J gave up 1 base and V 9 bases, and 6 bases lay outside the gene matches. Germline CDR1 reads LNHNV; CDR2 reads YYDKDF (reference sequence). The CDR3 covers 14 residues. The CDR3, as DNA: TGTGCCACTGATACGGGACAGAGCAATCAGCCCCAGCATTTT. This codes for CATDTGQSNQPQHF.